This T cell receptor (beta chain) was obtained from a study of CD8 T cells in cerebrospinal fluid in Alzheimer's disease. Overall study results and limits: EBV-specific clones were neither the most expanded nor enriched in Alzheimer's patients.

Neurodegeneration in patients was confirmed with biomarkers including neurofilament, amyloid-beta and tau. CDR1 and CDR2 (germline): SNHLY, FYNNEI. This CDR3 contains 14 residues. For each CDR3 protein, TCRdb gives one entry from its re-call of the 10x single-cell sequencing reads, without DNA. The sample totals more than 1,400 distinct CDR3 sequences. This clonotype is deemed medium-sized by its frequency. Its antigen is as yet unknown. The sample comprised cerebrospinal fluid. The source of this sequence is a human donor with mild cognitive impairment. The chain combines TRBV2 with TRBJ1-1; TCRdb calls TRBD1, which cannot be checked without DNA. CDR3 sequence reads: CASSDLGQGAEAFF.